The entry below gives a single T cell receptor beta chain sequence along with its context. As processed by the authors: Reference gene primer amplification in the assay estimated nucleated cell counts. Some clones are missing from TCRdb's copy, which holds only in-frame ones; the method was immunoSEQ multiplex PCR. V, J and clone size reflect that table, while D and trimming were determined from the DNA. The table includes roughly 170,000 clones, roughly 80% detected once. The data derive from a study of blood T cell repertoires in COVID-19. Study as a whole: The study drew acute and convalescent COVID-19 samples from the United States, Italy and Spain. Sample material is recorded as cDNA or gDNA derived from T cells, B-cell-depleted T cells, or PBMCs.

The study counted Cohort 3 donors as recovered given two negative PCRs, clearance, or symptom resolution. This CDR3 contains 16 residues. The V gene lost 4 bases and the J gene lost 5 bases, with 18 bases spanning the gap. Looked up from germline, CDR1 is MGHDK and CDR2 is SYGVNS. The V and J genes are TRBV25-1 and TRBJ1-3; D unresolved. This clonotype was sampled from a woman aged 50 to 60 who had recovered from COVID-19. Sequenced: PBMCs or T cells enriched from blood (not recorded which). This CDR3 reads CASSGIGEPYRNTIYF. CDR3 nucleotide sequence: TGTGCCAGCAGTGGGATTGGAGAGCCTTACCGAAACACCATATATTTT.